Below, 20 T cell receptor beta chains from the same sample are listed, as sequenced in a study of shared clonotypes between healthy human individuals. Method: immunoSEQ multiplex PCR; TCRdb's copy keeps in-frame clones and lacks some. This sample has about 560,000 clones, with about 80% found just once. Sequenced sample: PBMCs. Every receptor here comes from a woman between 35 and 50 years old in good health. Some clones in this sample may be carry-over from other donors' samples.

This clone turned up a few times. The J gene is TRBJ2-7, the V gene TRBV10-1; maybe TRBD1 (6 bases). V was clipped by 5 bases and J by 5 bases, with 16 bases between them. Germline V lookup: CDR1 WNHNN, CDR2 SYGVQD (reference sequence). The CDR3 totals 14 residues. CDR3 residues: CASSLTGTVHEQYF. The CDR3 DNA reads TGCGCCAGCAGTCTGACAGGTACAGTCCACGAGCAGTACTTC.

This sequence joins TRBV11-3 and TRBJ2-4, with TRBD2 matching over 16 bases. The CDR3 spans 16 residues. The V and J ends lost 5 bases and 5 bases, in that order; junction bases with no gene match: 3. CDR1 SGHNT and CDR2 YENEEA come from the germline V gene. The CDR3 sequence is CASSPGTSGRENIQYF. In DNA, the CDR3 is TGTGCCAGCAGCCCTGGGACTAGCGGGAGGGAAAACATTCAGTACTTC.

This clone was found a few times. The rearrangement links TRBV5-8 to TRBJ2-3, with a weak D call TRBD2 (5 bases). V lost 0 bases and J lost 0, with 8 bases in between. The V gene's germline CDR1 is SGHTS and CDR2 YDEGEE. The CDR3 length is 15 residues. CDR3: CASSLVATSTDTQYF. In DNA, the CDR3 is TGTGCCAGCAGCTTGGTAGCGACTAGCACAGATACGCAGTATTTT. Complete variable domain (other parts from reference TRBV5-8 and TRBJ2-3): EAGVTQSPTHLIKTRGQQATLRCSPISGHTSVYWYQQALGLGLQFLLWYDEGEERNRGNFPPRFSGRQFPNYSSELNVNALELEDSALYLCASSLVATSTDTQYFGPGTRLTVL.

As to this clone: Within the sample, other DNA sequences also encode this same CDR3. This chain joins TRBV6-6 and TRBJ1-1; the D gene is possibly TRBD1 (5 bases). The germline CDR1 and CDR2 sequences are MNHNY and SVGAGI (reference sequence). Trimming cost V 4 bases and J 1 base, with 7 bases left between them. The length of the CDR3 is 13 residues. CDR3 residues: CASSLTENTEAFF. The DNA for the CDR3 is TGTGCCAGCAGTTTGACAGAGAACACTGAAGCTTTCTTT.

The CDR3 sequence is CASSLRIATGLSTEAFF. Here the CDR3 DNA reads TGTGCCAGCAGTTTACGAATAGCAACAGGGTTGAGCACTGAAGCTTTCTTT. The chain carries TRBV27 and TRBJ1-1, with D tentatively TRBD1 (6 bases). The V gene's germline CDR1 is MNHEY and CDR2 SMNVEV (reference sequence). The CDR3 extends over 17 amino acids. V lost 2 bases and J 4 bases, leaving 20 bases between the germline ends.

The chain employs TRBV5-6 and TRBJ2-7; D perhaps matches TRBD2 (6 bases). Trimming stripped 2 bases from V and 7 bases from J, with 16 bases between. In germline, CDR1 is SGHDT, CDR2 YYEEEE. The CDR3 covers 14 residues. Here the CDR3 DNA reads TGTGCCAGCAGCTTTCGGGAGCCCTGGGGGGAGCAGTACTTC. It codes for CASSFREPWGEQYF.

The rearrangement joins TRBV6-5 to TRBJ2-3, with D maybe TRBD2 (6 bases). V shed 6 bases and J shed 3 bases, with 7 bases lying between them. The germline gives CDR1 MNHEY, CDR2 SVGAGI. The CDR3 spans 12 residues. The CDR3 loop reads CASREGTDTQYF. The CDR3 nucleotides are TGTGCCAGCAGGGAGGGGACAGATACGCAGTATTTT.

The chain is built from TRBV7-9 and TRBJ1-1; D is uncertain. Trimming removed 5 bases from V and 0 bases from J, with 13 bases in between. This CDR3 has 15 residues. CDR1 and CDR2 from the germline V gene are SEHNR and FQNEAQ (reference sequence). The CDR3 here is CASSLDGTVNTEAFF. The CDR3 DNA sequence: TGTGCCAGCAGCCTGGACGGAACAGTGAACACTGAAGCTTTCTTT.

The CDR3 nucleotides read TGCGCCAGCAGCCAAGGATTAGCGAGGGCCCAAGAGACCCAGTACTTC. It encodes CASSQGLARAQETQYF. V and J are TRBV4-1 and TRBJ2-5; maybe TRBD2 (5 bases). The CDR3 spans 16 residues. From germline, CDR1 is MGHRA and CDR2 YSYEKL. Trimming took 1 base from V and 1 from J, leaving 13 bases between them.

This chain links TRBV5-4 with TRBJ2-1; TRBD2 aligns across 9 bases. This CDR3 is 16 amino acids long. V shed 0 bases and J 5 bases; nucleotides not matched to a gene: 6. Germline V gene sequence: CDR1 SGHNT, CDR2 YYREEE (reference sequence). The CDR3 protein is CASSLVAGGPHNEQFF. The CDR3 coding sequence is TGTGCCAGCAGCTTGGTGGCGGGAGGGCCCCACAATGAGCAGTTCTTC.

The V and J genes are TRBV18 and TRBJ1-1, with no clear D. Deletions cut 2 bases from V and 0 bases from J, with 7 bases between. The germline gives CDR1 KGHSH, CDR2 LQKENI. The CDR3 covers 14 residues. This CDR3 is CASSPNRVNTEAFF. The CDR3 DNA sequence: TGTGCCAGCTCACCAAACAGAGTGAACACTGAAGCTTTCTTT. Variable domain in full (rest from reference TRBV18 and TRBJ1-1): NAGVMQNPRHLVRRRGQEARLRCSPMKGHSHVYWYRQLPEEGLKFMVYLQKENIIDESGMPKERFSAEFPKEGPSILRIQQVVRGDSAAYFCASSPNRVNTEAFFGQGTRLTVV.

The rearrangement uses TRBV7-6 and TRBJ1-2; maybe TRBD1 (6 bases). Per germline, CDR1 SGHVS and CDR2 FNYEAQ. V was pared by 2 bases and J by 2 bases, with 15 bases between. The CDR3 spans 16 residues. This CDR3 reads CASSLSTGQANYGYTF. CDR3 in DNA: TGTGCCAGCAGCTTAAGCACGGGACAAGCGAACTATGGCTACACCTTC.

This clone was recorded only once. The genes are TRBV29-1 and TRBJ2-7; possibly TRBD1 or TRBD2 for D (7 bases each). This CDR3 region has 12 residues. Germline loops: CDR1 SQVTM, CDR2 ANQGSEA. The ends were cut back, 6 bases at V and 3 bases at J, with 12 bases in the middle. The CDR3 bases are TGCAGCGTCTTCAGGGGGGGCTACGAGCAGTACTTC. Amino acid sequence: CSVFRGGYEQYF.

The chain joins TRBV5-1 to TRBJ2-5; 7 bases align to TRBD2. V shed 5 bases and J 1 base; nucleotides not matched to a gene: 5. Germline lookup yields CDR1 SGHRS and CDR2 YFSETQ. CDR3 size: 14 residues. Here the CDR3 reads CASSEGTTQETQYF. The DNA of the CDR3 is TGCGCCAGCAGTGAGGGGACTACCCAAGAGACCCAGTACTTC. Combining the CDR3 with reference TRBV5-1 and TRBJ2-5 gives the whole variable domain KAGVTQTPRYLIKTRGQQVTLSCSPISGHRSVSWYQQTPGQGLQFLFEYFSETQRNKGNFPGRFSGRQFSNSRSEMNVSTLELGDSALYLCASSEGTTQETQYFGPGTRLLVL.

The chain links TRBV5-4 to TRBJ2-7, with a weak D call TRBD2 (5 bases). The CDR3 sequence is 14 residues long. V was cut by 4 bases and J by 6 bases, with 17 bases left in between. The germline CDR1 and CDR2 sequences are SGHNT and YYREEE (reference sequence). CDR3 region: CASSPGEFASEQYF. CDR3 coding DNA: TGTGCCAGCAGCCCCGGGGAGTTTGCCTCCGAGCAGTACTTC.

A word on this clone: Just one base apart from a much larger clone, this may be a read error. The CDR3 sequence: CASSRTSGSTDTQYF. In DNA, the CDR3 is TGTGCCAGCAGCAGGACTAGCGGGAGCACAGATACGCAGTATTTT. The chain uses TRBV5-4 and TRBJ2-3; 11 bases align to TRBD2. CDR3 length equals 15 residues. Germline V lookup: CDR1 SGHNT, CDR2 YYREEE (reference sequence). V dropped 4 bases and J dropped 0; count of bases not matched to a gene: 1. The full variable domain, its missing parts supplied by reference TRBV5-4 and TRBJ2-3, is ETGVTQSPTHLIKTRGQQVTLRCSSQSGHNTVSWYQQALGQGPQFIFQYYREEENGRGNFPPRFSGLQFPNYSSELNVNALELDDSALYLCASSRTSGSTDTQYFGPGTRLTVL.

A word on this clone: A far larger clone is only one base removed, so a read error is likely. V and J are TRBV30 and TRBJ2-7; D not certain. CDR1 is GTSNPN and CDR2 is SVGIG in the germline V gene (reference sequence). Trimming took off 6 bases at V and 7 bases at J, with 19 bases between the two ends. The CDR3 has 13 residues. CDR3 in amino acids: CACSIATPGEQYF. The CDR3, as DNA: TGTGCCTGTAGTATTGCTACCCCGGGTGAGCAGTACTTC.

CDR3 coding DNA: TGCGCCAGCAGCCCTCGGGGGAATACGCAGTATTTT. The encoded protein is CASSPRGNTQYF. The V call is TRBV5-1, the J call TRBJ2-3, with D maybe TRBD2 (6 bases). The CDR3 runs to 12 residues. Germline CDR1 reads SGHRS; CDR2 reads YFSETQ. Deletions cut 4 bases from V and 7 bases from J, with 10 bases between.

The chain links TRBV28 to TRBJ2-7; 12 bases match TRBD1. The CDR3 is 14 residues long. Per the germline V gene, CDR1 is MDHEN and CDR2 is SYDVKM. Trimming cost V 5 bases and J 3 bases; bases outside gene matches: 2. CDR3 in amino acids: CASSGTGGYYEQYF. CDR3 coding DNA: TGTGCCAGCAGTGGGACAGGGGGCTACTACGAGCAGTACTTC.

V usage is TRBV19 and J usage is TRBJ2-1, with TRBD1 matching over 7 bases. The V segment lost 10 bases and the J segment 9 bases; nucleotides outside the gene matches: 15. The CDR3 is 14 residues long. Germline loops: CDR1 LNHDA, CDR2 SQIVND (reference sequence). This CDR3 is CAISGLVGGSEQFF. CDR3 in DNA: TGTGCCATTTCGGGGCTAGTAGGGGGCAGTGAGCAGTTCTTC.